What follows are 15 T cell receptor beta chains derived from one specimen sequenced in a study of cytomegalovirus exposure and HLA in healthy donors. The PCR made use of 60 Vbeta and 13 Jbeta primers. Clones were read by immunoSEQ multiplex PCR, and TCRdb kept only the in-frame ones, dropping some. The sample lists 69,000 or so clones; about 74% were seen once. The material sequenced was PBMCs. These receptors came from a woman aged 55-69 years in good health and CMV-seropositive.

This clone turned up a few times. The chain combines TRBV5-1 with TRBJ1-1, with D uncertain. Trimming shortened V by 4 bases and J by 1 base, and 20 bases separated the two germline ends. Looked up from germline, CDR1 is SGHRS and CDR2 is YFSETQ. This CDR3 has 17 residues. The chain's CDR3 is CASSQARISRGNTEAFF. CDR3 coding DNA: TGCGCCAGCAGCCAAGCTCGAATTAGTCGGGGGAACACTGAAGCTTTCTTT. The whole variable domain, remainder taken from reference TRBV5-1 and TRBJ1-1, is KAGVTQTPRYLIKTRGQQVTLSCSPISGHRSVSWYQQTPGQGLQFLFEYFSETQRNKGNFPGRFSGRQFSNSRSEMNVSTLELGDSALYLCASSQARISRGNTEAFFGQGTRLTVV.

The chain has TRBV6-1 and TRBJ1-2; weak D call: TRBD1 (6 bases). Looked up from germline, CDR1 is MNHNS and CDR2 is SASEGT. This CDR3 contains 14 residues. The V end lost 10 bases, the J end lost 4 bases, and 19 bases lay between the germline ends. The CDR3 coding sequence is TGTGCCACTCGACAGGACCCCGCAATCTATGGCTACACCTTC. Translation gives CATRQDPAIYGYTF.

On this clone itself: This specimen includes other DNA sequences encoding the same CDR3. The chain is built from TRBV5-8 and TRBJ2-7; a possible D gene is TRBD1 (6 bases). The CDR3 length is 15 residues. The V end lost 0 bases, the J end lost 2 bases, and 12 bases lay between the germline ends. Looked up from germline, CDR1 is SGHTS and CDR2 is YDEGEE. Here the CDR3 reads CASSLGQGITYEQYF. CDR3 nucleotide sequence: TGTGCCAGCAGCTTGGGCCAGGGGATTACCTACGAGCAGTACTTC.

This clone turned up a few times. The chain has TRBV6-1 and TRBJ1-5, with 7 bases that match TRBD1. CDR3 length: 15 residues. Trimming at V came to 4 bases and at J to 6 bases, leaving 9 bases not matched to a gene. Germline CDR1 MNHNS, CDR2 SASEGT. CDR3 in amino acids: CASSGRQGSVQPQHF. The CDR3 region has the DNA TGTGCCAGCAGTGGAAGACAGGGCTCCGTTCAGCCCCAGCATTTT.

The V call is TRBV9, the J call TRBJ2-1, with 13 positions matching TRBD2. Per the germline V gene, CDR1 is SGDLS and CDR2 is YYNGEE. The CDR3 is 15 amino acids. The junction had 5 bases not matched to a gene; V was cut back by 3 bases and J by 8 bases. DNA of the CDR3: TGTGCCAGCAGCGAGACTAGCGGGGGGCGGTATGAGCAGTTCTTC. Translation: CASSETSGGRYEQFF. Drawing the rest from reference TRBV9 and TRBJ2-1, the complete variable domain is DSGVTQTPKHLITATGQRVTLRCSPRSGDLSVYWYQQSLDQGLQFLIQYYNGEERAKGNILERFSAQQFPDLHSELNLSSLELGDSALYFCASSETSGGRYEQFFGPGTRLTVL.

In its sample, this clone was seen once. The V call is TRBV30, the J call TRBJ1-1, with a possible D match to TRBD1 (6 bases). The CDR3 loop spans 15 amino acids. Germline assignment: CDR1 GTSNPN and CDR2 SVGIG (reference sequence). V was shortened by 0 bases and J by 2 bases, with 13 bases between the two germline ends. CDR3 coding DNA: TGTGCCTGGAGTGTCTTTGGACAGCGAAACACTGAAGCTTTCTTT. Amino acids: CAWSVFGQRNTEAFF.

The chain has TRBV10-3 and TRBJ1-5; 9 bases align to TRBD1. The V gene end was trimmed by 2 bases and the J gene end by 7 bases; junction bases not matched to a gene: 6. CDR1 and CDR2 from the germline V gene are ENHRY and SYGVKD. This CDR3 comprises 15 residues. The DNA of the CDR3 is TGTGCCATCAGTGAGGGGACAGGGACAGGGCAGCCCCAGCATTTT. Its protein is CAISEGTGTGQPQHF.

The genes are TRBV4-1 and TRBJ1-3, with a tentative D call TRBD1 (6 bases). The V and J ends lost 5 bases and 2 bases respectively, with 16 bases between them. Germline V gene sequence: CDR1 MGHRA, CDR2 YSYEKL. CDR3 length: 16 amino acids. CDR3 region: CASSSRAGEPGNTIYF. The CDR3 DNA reads as TGCGCCAGCAGCTCCCGGGCAGGGGAACCTGGAAACACCATATATTTT.

This clone was recorded a few times. The chain is built from TRBV9 and TRBJ2-1, with D uncertain. Trimming stripped 2 bases from V and 0 bases from J, with 9 bases between. This CDR3 is 15 amino acids long. CDR1 and CDR2 from the germline V gene are SGDLS and YYNGEE. CDR3 loop: CASSVAYSSYNEQFF. In nucleotides, the CDR3 is TGTGCCAGCAGCGTCGCGTATAGCTCCTACAATGAGCAGTTCTTC.

CDR3 sequence (DNA): TGTGCCAGCACGACAGGGGGGAACACTGAAGCTTTCTTT. As protein: CASTTGGNTEAFF. The chain recombines TRBV6-6 with TRBJ1-1, with 9 bases aligning to TRBD1. Losses at the gene ends were 7 bases for V and 1 base for J; bases not matched to a gene: 1. From germline, CDR1 is MNHNY and CDR2 SVGAGI (reference sequence). This CDR3 region has 13 residues.

This chain joins TRBV19 and TRBJ2-5; 11 bases align to TRBD2. Germline loops: CDR1 LNHDA, CDR2 SQIVND (reference sequence). The CDR3 has 16 amino acids. Germline trimming cut 5 bases from V and 5 bases from J; bases unmatched to any gene: 10. CDR3 sequence: CASSETSGASGETQYF. The CDR3 DNA reads as TGTGCCAGTAGTGAGACTAGCGGGGCCTCAGGGGAGACCCAGTACTTC. The whole variable domain, filled in from reference TRBV19 and TRBJ2-5, reads DGGITQSPKYLFRKEGQNVTLSCEQNLNHDAMYWYRQDPGQGLRLIYYSQIVNDFQKGDIAEGYSVSREKKESFPLTVTSAQKNPTAFYLCASSETSGASGETQYFGPGTRLLVL.

V and J are TRBV6-1 and TRBJ2-4, with D possibly TRBD2 on 5 matching bases. The germline V and J ends were trimmed by 0 bases and 14 bases, with 11 bases remaining between them. In germline, CDR1 is MNHNS, CDR2 SASEGT. CDR3 size: 12 residues. The CDR3 DNA reads TGTGCCAGCAGTGAAGCGCGAGGGTTAGAGTACTTC. It yields the protein CASSEARGLEYF.

The chain uses TRBV19 and TRBJ2-3; TRBD1 matches 10 bases. Germline V gene lookup returns CDR1 LNHDA and CDR2 SQIVND (reference sequence). V shed 3 bases and J 3 bases; nucleotides not matched to a gene: 9. CDR3 length equals 17 residues. For the CDR3, the DNA is TGTGCCAGTAGTATGGTGGGACAGGGGAGGTTTACAGATACGCAGTATTTT. Its translation is CASSMVGQGRFTDTQYF.

A word on this clone: At one end, the junction sequence differs from germline, possibly due to a read error. In the same sample, other DNA sequences code for this CDR3. The rearrangement joins TRBV12-5 to TRBJ1-6, with 8 positions matching TRBD1. CDR1 LGHNT and CDR2 FRNRAP come from the germline V gene. The length of the CDR3 is 17 residues. The CDR3 protein is CASGLGQGNSYNSPLHF. The DNA for the CDR3 is TGTGCTAGTGGTTTGGGACAGGGGAACTCCTATAATTCCCCCCTCCACTTT.

J is TRBJ1-3 and V is TRBV2, with a weak D call TRBD1 (5 bases). This CDR3 comprises 16 residues. V was cut by 5 bases and J by 10 bases, with 24 bases left in between. Germline CDR1 and CDR2: SNHLY and FYNNEI. CDR3 loop: CASSPKPLGDSWTIYF. Written as DNA, the CDR3 is TGTGCCAGCAGTCCGAAGCCCTTGGGTGACAGTTGGACCATATATTTT.